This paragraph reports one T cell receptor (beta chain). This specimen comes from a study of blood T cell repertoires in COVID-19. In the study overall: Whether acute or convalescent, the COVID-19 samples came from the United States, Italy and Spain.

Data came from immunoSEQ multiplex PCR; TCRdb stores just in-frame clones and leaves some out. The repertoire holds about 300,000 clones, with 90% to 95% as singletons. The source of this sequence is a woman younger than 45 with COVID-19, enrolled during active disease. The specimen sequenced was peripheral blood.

CDR3 sequence (DNA): TGTGCCAGCAGTCCCCAGACTAGCGGGAGTACTTACGAGCAGTACTTC. It codes for CASSPQTSGSTYEQYF. The V and J genes are TRBV27 and TRBJ2-7; 12 bases are shared with TRBD2. The CDR3 contains 16 residues. Trimming removed 5 bases from V and 4 bases from J; junction bases left unmatched: 9. From germline, CDR1 is MNHEY and CDR2 SMNVEV (reference sequence).